This TCR beta chain derives from a study of response to subunit inactivated influenza vaccine. Study findings and constraints: Few additional T cells are recruited per seasonal influenza vaccination, authors suggested.

From the RT-PCR reads, TCRdb called clonotypes with MiXCR, one entry per CDR3 protein. This table has about 190,000 distinct CDR3 sequences, approximately 15% appearing once. This clonotype was counted many times. Its specificity is unknown. Per the germline V gene, CDR1 is KGHSH and CDR2 is LQKENI. This CDR3 is built from 13 residues. Trimming removed 3 bases at V and 0 bases at J, with 6 bases between. This clonotype was sampled from a man aged 50 to 59 who received an inactivated influenza vaccine. This sequence joins TRBV18 and TRBJ2-7; D might be TRBD1 (5 bases). Sample: CD8+ T cells sorted from PBMCs, taken 4 to 6 days after vaccination. CDR3 in amino acids: CASSPRDSYEQYF. CDR3 coding DNA: TGTGCCAGCTCACCCAGGGACTCCTACGAGCAGTACTTC. Together with reference TRBV18 and TRBJ2-7, the CDR3 gives the full variable domain: NAGVMQNPRHLVRRRGQEARLRCSPMKGHSHVYWYRQLPEEGLKFMVYLQKENIIDESGMPKERFSAEFPKEGPSILRIQQVVRGDSAAYFCASSPRDSYEQYFGPGTRLTVT.